The 3 T cell receptor beta chains given below trace back to one sample, sequenced in a study of blood T cell repertoires in COVID-19. The protocol was immunoSEQ multiplex PCR, while the TCRdb copy is restricted to in-frame clones and leaves out a portion. The table has under 150,000 clones, under 90% seen once; the top ten hold approximately 9.1%. Sequences were obtained from peripheral blood. These receptor sequences come from a woman aged 60-70 years with active or convalescent COVID-19.

This rearrangement joins TRBV5-1 to TRBJ2-1; TRBD1 matches 10 bases. CDR1 and CDR2 (germline): SGHRS, YFSETQ. The CDR3 sequence is 14 residues long. V dropped 4 bases and J dropped 9; count of bases not matched to a gene: 7. The CDR3 reads CASSARQGAGEQFF. The CDR3 DNA reads as TGCGCCAGCAGCGCCCGACAGGGGGCGGGTGAGCAGTTCTTC.

This clone was recorded a few times. The chain carries TRBV7-9 and TRBJ2-2, with D perhaps TRBD1 (5 bases). Trimming removed 5 bases at V and 3 bases at J, with 13 bases between. The CDR3 sequence is 15 residues long. CDR1 SEHNR and CDR2 FQNEAQ come from the germline V gene (reference sequence). The CDR3 sequence: CASSPGNADTGELFF. CDR3 bases: TGTGCCAGCAGCCCAGGGAATGCCGACACCGGGGAGCTGTTTTTT.

This clone was recorded a few times. V is TRBV28 and J is TRBJ1-4; TRBD1 agrees at 11 bases. Germline trimming cut 0 bases from V and 1 base from J; bases unmatched to any gene: 4. This CDR3 region has 18 residues. Germline V gene lookup returns CDR1 MDHEN and CDR2 SYDVKM. This CDR3 reads CASSLWDRGLITNEKLFF. CDR3 in DNA: TGTGCCAGCAGTTTATGGGACAGGGGGCTGATAACTAATGAAAAACTGTTTTTT.